This TCR beta chain is from a study of human T cells and chemical hapten exposure. The wider study: Mainly, slight library volume differences in the pool made TCR yields vary.

Time point indicated: healthy volunteer bleed at 6 weeks. Before extraction, the whole blood was not fractionated, and total RNA was taken from it. This CDR3 region has 16 residues. V shed 1 base, J shed 2 bases, and the junction held 5 bases outside the gene matches. Germline V gene data show CDR1 as LGHDT and CDR2 as YNNKEL (reference sequence). The library tagged individual cDNA molecules with unique molecular identifiers. TCRdb called the RACE reads again in MiXCR, with one record for every CDR3 protein. The sample has about 79,000 distinct CDR3 sequences, over 8.5% seen once; the top ten hold about 1.4%.

The TCR originated in a male donor in good health. Some clones in this sample may be carry-over from other donors' samples. Input material: whole blood. J is TRBJ2-3 and V is TRBV3-1, with 8 bases fitting TRBD2. The CDR3 here is CASSQVGLASTDTQYF. The CDR3 bases are TGTGCCAGCAGCCAAGTCGGACTAGCCTCCACAGATACGCAGTATTTT.